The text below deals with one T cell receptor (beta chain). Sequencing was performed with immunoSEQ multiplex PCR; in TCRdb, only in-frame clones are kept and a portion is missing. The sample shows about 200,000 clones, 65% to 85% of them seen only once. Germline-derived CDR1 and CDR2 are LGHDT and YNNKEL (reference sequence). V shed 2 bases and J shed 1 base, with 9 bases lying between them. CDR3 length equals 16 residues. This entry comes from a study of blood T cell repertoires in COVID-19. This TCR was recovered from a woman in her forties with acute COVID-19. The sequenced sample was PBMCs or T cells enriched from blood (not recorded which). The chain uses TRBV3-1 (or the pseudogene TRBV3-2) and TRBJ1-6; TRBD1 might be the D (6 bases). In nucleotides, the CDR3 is TGTGCCAGCAGCCAACCCAGGGGTTCCTATAATTCACCCCTCCACTTT. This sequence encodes CASSQPRGSYNSPLHF.